This passage covers 28 T cell receptor beta chains from one sample sequenced in a study of blood T cell repertoires in COVID-19. The table came from immunoSEQ multiplex PCR; TCRdb's copy has only in-frame clones and leaves some out. The profile shows fewer than 50,000 clones, 70% to 90% of them singletons. The specimen was peripheral blood. The receptors here all came from a human donor in a cohort sampled during active COVID-19.

The CDR3 nucleotides read TGTGCCACCAGTTCTCAGGGGTACGAGCAGTACTTC. Translation: CATSSQGYEQYF. The chain links TRBV24-1 to TRBJ2-7; D is possibly TRBD1 (6 bases). The germline V gene encodes CDR1 KGHDR and CDR2 SFDVKD. The CDR3 runs 12 residues. V was cut by 6 bases and J by 4 bases, with 9 bases left in between.

The rearrangement links TRBV7-9 to TRBJ2-4; TRBD1 matches 7 bases. This CDR3 is built from 13 residues. With V trimmed by 7 bases and J by 7 bases, 7 bases remained unmatched. Germline CDR1 SEHNR, CDR2 FQNEAQ (reference sequence). This CDR3 reads CASTPDRINIQYF. Here the CDR3 DNA reads TGTGCCAGCACCCCGGACAGGATCAACATTCAGTACTTC.

This chain connects TRBV15 to TRBJ1-2; D possibly corresponds to TRBD1 (5 bases). V gave up 2 bases and J gave up 4 bases, with 14 bases separating them. The CDR3 is 15 amino acids. CDR1 and CDR2 from the germline V gene are LNHNV and YYDKDF (reference sequence). The CDR3: CATSRYPGNVYGYTF. Written as DNA, the CDR3 is TGTGCCACCAGCAGATACCCAGGGAACGTCTATGGCTACACCTTC.

The chain employs TRBV7-9 and TRBJ1-3, with D unresolved. The CDR3 extends over 14 amino acids. V was shortened by 1 base and J by 0 bases, with 4 bases between the two germline ends. The germline gives CDR1 SEHNR, CDR2 FQNEAQ (reference sequence). CDR3 bases: TGTGCCAGCAGCTTAGGCAGCTCTGGAAACACCATATATTTT. Amino acid sequence: CASSLGSSGNTIYF.

The V gene is TRBV25-1, the J gene TRBJ2-7; 8 bases are a match to TRBD1. Trimming took 4 bases from V and 2 from J; bases not matched to a gene: 4. This CDR3 comprises 14 residues. Germline V gives CDR1 MGHDK, CDR2 SYGVNS. The CDR3 is CASSALDRAYEQYF. CDR3 DNA: TGTGCCAGCAGTGCACTGGACAGGGCCTACGAGCAGTACTTC.

The gene calls are TRBV5-1 and TRBJ2-7; D may be TRBD2 (5 bases). V lost 0 bases and J lost 5, with 15 bases in between. The CDR3 extends over 15 amino acids. Germline V gene sequence: CDR1 SGHRS, CDR2 YFSETQ. The CDR3 is CASSLEASEGHEQYF. The CDR3 nucleotides are TGCGCCAGCAGCTTGGAGGCTTCCGAGGGCCACGAGCAGTACTTC.

The gene calls are TRBV18 and TRBJ2-7, with no clear D. Trimming removed 3 bases at V and 2 bases at J, with 5 bases between. The CDR3 has 12 residues. Germline values: CDR1 KGHSH, CDR2 LQKENI. In DNA form, the CDR3 reads TGTGCCAGCTCACCCCCTACCTACGAGCAGTACTTC. This codes for CASSPPTYEQYF.

This clone occurred a few times. V and J are TRBV28 and TRBJ1-2; TRBD1 matches at 8 bases. CDR1 and CDR2 from the germline V gene are MDHEN and SYDVKM. The ends lost 3 bases at V and 9 bases at J; junction bases unmatched: 3. There are 12 residues in the CDR3. The CDR3 here is CASSFGDRSYTF. CDR3 DNA: TGTGCCAGCAGTTTTGGGGACAGGAGCTACACCTTC.

The chain joins TRBV7-2 to TRBJ1-4; D might be TRBD1 (5 bases). V was trimmed by 0 bases and J by 2 bases, leaving 10 bases between them. The V gene's germline CDR1 is SGHTA and CDR2 FQGNSA. The CDR3 extends over 16 amino acids. The CDR3 here is CASSLASGFTNEKLFF. In DNA form, the CDR3 reads TGTGCCAGCAGCTTAGCTTCAGGGTTTACTAATGAAAAACTGTTTTTT.

The chain uses TRBV28 and TRBJ1-4; D might be TRBD1 (5 bases). The germline CDR1 and CDR2 sequences are MDHEN and SYDVKM. V lost 4 bases and J 3 bases, leaving 15 bases between the germline ends. The CDR3 spans 16 residues. CDR3 sequence reads: CASSSNLREPNEKLFF. CDR3 coding DNA: TGTGCCAGCAGTTCCAACCTCAGGGAACCTAATGAAAAACTGTTTTTT.

The genes are TRBV3-1 (or the pseudogene TRBV3-2) and TRBJ2-7; 7 bases fit TRBD1. The germline V gene has CDR1 LGHDT and CDR2 YNNKEL (reference sequence). This CDR3 spans 14 amino acids. V trimming: 1 base; J trimming: 5 bases; junction bases outside the gene matches: 5. The DNA of the CDR3 is TGTGCCAGCAGCCAAGGACCGACAGGGCACGAGCAGTACTTC. Amino acids: CASSQGPTGHEQYF.

This clone occurred once. The rearrangement links TRBV5-6 to TRBJ1-2, with 8 nucleotides matching TRBD1. There are 15 residues in the CDR3. CDR1 SGHDT and CDR2 YYEEEE come from the germline V gene. V lost 4 bases to trimming and J lost 6 bases; unmatched junction nucleotides: 11. CDR3 sequence: CASSPTGQGWDGYTF. DNA of the CDR3: TGTGCCAGCAGCCCTACAGGACAGGGATGGGATGGCTACACCTTC.

This clone was picked up one time. The V gene is TRBV4-2, the J gene TRBJ2-2, with TRBD2 identical over 10 bases. Germline V gene lookup returns CDR1 LGHNA and CDR2 YNFKEQ. The CDR3 has 18 residues. V lost 0 bases and J lost 0; bases outside the gene matches: 4. The CDR3 DNA is TGTGCCAGCAGCCAAGAGCCACTAGCGGGAACGAACACCGGGGAGCTGTTTTTT. It yields the protein CASSQEPLAGTNTGELFF.

This chain joins TRBV5-1 and TRBJ1-4; 7 nucleotides agree with TRBD1. The ends lost 0 bases at V and 8 bases at J; junction bases unmatched: 7. CDR3 length: 15 residues. Germline values: CDR1 SGHRS, CDR2 YFSETQ. The CDR3 protein is CASSLESGGWEKLFF. The CDR3 coding sequence is TGCGCCAGCAGCTTGGAATCAGGGGGTTGGGAAAAACTGTTTTTT.

The J gene is TRBJ2-1, the V gene TRBV18, with D unresolved. Germline values: CDR1 KGHSH, CDR2 LQKENI. The CDR3 runs 14 residues. V was pared by 5 bases and J by 1 base, with 9 bases between. Here the CDR3 reads CASSSPESYNEQFF. The CDR3 bases are TGTGCCAGCTCATCTCCTGAGTCCTACAATGAGCAGTTCTTC. The complete variable domain, with remaining parts taken from reference TRBV18 and TRBJ2-1, reads NAGVMQNPRHLVRRRGQEARLRCSPMKGHSHVYWYRQLPEEGLKFMVYLQKENIIDESGMPKERFSAEFPKEGPSILRIQQVVRGDSAAYFCASSSPESYNEQFFGPGTRLTVL.

This clone was observed a handful of times. The V and J genes are TRBV6-5 and TRBJ1-2; 12 nucleotides line up with TRBD1. This CDR3 is built from 15 residues. After removal of 6 bases from V and 4 bases from J, the junction contained 6 bases not matched to a gene. Germline V gene sequence: CDR1 MNHEY, CDR2 SVGAGI. CDR3: CASSGGTGGLYGYTF. The DNA of the CDR3 is TGTGCCAGCAGCGGCGGGACAGGGGGCCTCTATGGCTACACCTTC.

The CDR3 region has the DNA TGCGCCAGCAGCCAAGATCACCCCAGGAGGAGCGGTTATCAGCCCCAGCATTTT. This translates into CASSQDHPRRSGYQPQHF. This sequence joins TRBV4-3 and TRBJ1-5; no clear D gene. With 0 bases removed from V and 5 bases from J, the gap between germline ends came to 20 bases. There are 18 residues in the CDR3. From germline, CDR1 is LGHNA and CDR2 YSLEER.

The chain couples TRBV28 to TRBJ1-2; 10 positions agree with TRBD1. Germline-derived CDR1 and CDR2 are MDHEN and SYDVKM. There are 15 residues in the CDR3. V lost 3 bases and J lost 2; bases outside the gene matches: 3. The CDR3 spells CASSFRGQGNYGYTF. The CDR3, as DNA: TGTGCCAGCAGTTTCAGGGGACAGGGGAACTATGGCTACACCTTC.

This clone was seen only once. The chain joins TRBV27 to TRBJ1-3, with D unclear. Per the germline V gene, CDR1 is MNHEY and CDR2 is SMNVEV (reference sequence). The CDR3 contains 14 residues. V lost 5 bases and J 0 bases, leaving 8 bases between the germline ends. CDR3 residues: CASSALSSGNTIYF. The CDR3 DNA reads as TGTGCCAGCAGTGCCCTGAGCTCTGGAAACACCATATATTTT.

The chain has TRBV19 and TRBJ1-2; 7 bases match TRBD1. J gave up 3 bases and V 7 bases, and 11 bases lay outside the gene matches. This CDR3 contains 15 residues. CDR1 is LNHDA, CDR2 SQIVND, per germline (reference sequence). The CDR3 region is CASNSGQLADYGYTF. CDR3 sequence (DNA): TGTGCCAGTAACTCGGGACAGCTAGCCGACTATGGCTACACCTTC.

The gene calls are TRBV2 and TRBJ2-2, with TRBD1 identical over 10 bases. This CDR3 has 16 residues. CDR1 and CDR2 (germline): SNHLY, FYNNEI. J lost 5 bases, V lost 7 bases, and 10 bases had no gene match. CDR3 amino acids: CASTLRQGAYTGELFF. CDR3 DNA sequence: TGTGCCAGCACCCTTAGACAGGGGGCGTATACCGGGGAGCTGTTTTTT.

This CDR3 reads CASSQDLRLREQYF. The CDR3 coding sequence is TGCGCCAGCAGCCAAGATCTGCGACTAAGGGAGCAGTACTTC. The V gene is TRBV4-3, the J gene TRBJ2-7; D perhaps matches TRBD2 (5 bases). Germline loops: CDR1 LGHNA, CDR2 YSLEER. This CDR3 is built from 14 residues. Trimming pared 0 bases from V and 7 bases from J, leaving 13 bases between.

The chain uses TRBV7-9 and TRBJ2-1, with 8 bases lining up with TRBD2. CDR1 is SEHNR and CDR2 is FQNEAQ in the germline V gene (reference sequence). This CDR3 is built from 15 residues. J was trimmed by 9 bases and V by 5 bases; bases with no gene match: 12. For the CDR3, the DNA is TGTGCCAGCAGCCCGGGGGGGGCTTGGACTGCTGAGCAGTTCTTC. Protein product: CASSPGGAWTAEQFF.

The chain couples TRBV11-3 to TRBJ2-5; D might be TRBD1 (6 bases). CDR3 length: 15 residues. CDR1 and CDR2 from the germline V gene are SGHNT and YENEEA. With 0 bases removed from V and 4 bases from J, the gap between germline ends came to 12 bases. CDR3: CASSLDTGLGETQYF. The CDR3 DNA reads TGTGCCAGCAGCTTAGATACAGGGCTGGGAGAGACCCAGTACTTC.

Comment on this clone: The sample holds other DNA sequences that translate to the same CDR3. The rearrangement joins TRBV12-3 or TRBV12-4 to TRBJ1-1; D is uncertain. The CDR3 is 12 residues long. Trimming removed 3 bases at V and 8 bases at J, with 10 bases between. CDR3 protein: CASSFGGTEAFF. The CDR3 DNA follows: TGTGCCAGCAGTTTCGGAGGAACCGAAGCTTTCTTT.

The CDR3 loop reads CASSLAGSGTEAFF. The CDR3 coding sequence is TGTGCCAGCAGCCTGGCGGGGTCGGGCACTGAAGCTTTCTTT. The chain has TRBV11-2 and TRBJ1-1; D unclear. The V gene's germline CDR1 is SGHAT and CDR2 FQNNGV. V was clipped by 5 bases and J by 4 bases, with 14 bases between them. The CDR3 extends over 14 amino acids.

The genes are TRBV27 and TRBJ2-7; 8 positions match TRBD1. V lost 7 bases to trimming and J lost 3 bases; unmatched junction nucleotides: 2. In germline, CDR1 is MNHEY, CDR2 SMNVEV (reference sequence). The CDR3 totals 12 residues. The CDR3 is CASKGTGYEQYF. The CDR3 DNA reads as TGTGCCAGCAAGGGGACAGGCTACGAGCAGTACTTC.

The chain combines TRBV4-3 with TRBJ1-2, with D possibly matching TRBD1 (5 bases). Germline V CDR1 and CDR2: LGHNA, YSLEER. This CDR3 region has 16 residues. Trimming took off 0 bases at V and 5 bases at J, with 16 bases between the two ends. CDR3 loop: CASSQDYRTRPYGYTF. CDR3 coding DNA: TGCGCCAGCAGCCAAGATTACAGGACAAGACCTTATGGCTACACCTTC.